Listed below are T cell receptor beta chains from one sample, sequenced in a study of CD8 T cells in Susac syndrome. TCRdb re-analysed the immunoSEQ multiplex PCR reads in MiXCR, keeping a single row per CDR3 protein. The top ten hold approximately 0.11% of the sample, which has fewer than 200,000 distinct CDR3 sequences, approximately 94% seen once. The sample taken for sequencing was CD4+ T cells from PBMCs. These receptors originate from a human donor with Susac syndrome. Each CDR3 is given without its conserved first and last residue.

j_call v_call cdr3_aa
TRBJ2-1 TRBV12-3/TRBV12-4 ASSPRLAGTYNEQF
TRBJ1-2 TRBV19 ASSIWGGGYT
TRBJ1-3 TRBV30 AWSVARGNTIY
TRBJ2-7 TRBV11-2 ASSGRTGREQY
TRBJ2-3 TRBV20-1 SARDASGGPSTDTQY
TRBJ1-5 TRBV20-1 SARKTTRQPQH
TRBJ2-3 TRBV4-1 ASSRTRGGSDTQY
TRBJ1-6 TRBV12-3/TRBV12-4 ASIGDLGSPLH
TRBJ1-5 TRBV15 ATAGDNSNQPQH
TRBJ2-3 TRBV20-1 SAREGFATDTQY
TRBJ1-4 TRBV29-1 SVEASTNEKLF